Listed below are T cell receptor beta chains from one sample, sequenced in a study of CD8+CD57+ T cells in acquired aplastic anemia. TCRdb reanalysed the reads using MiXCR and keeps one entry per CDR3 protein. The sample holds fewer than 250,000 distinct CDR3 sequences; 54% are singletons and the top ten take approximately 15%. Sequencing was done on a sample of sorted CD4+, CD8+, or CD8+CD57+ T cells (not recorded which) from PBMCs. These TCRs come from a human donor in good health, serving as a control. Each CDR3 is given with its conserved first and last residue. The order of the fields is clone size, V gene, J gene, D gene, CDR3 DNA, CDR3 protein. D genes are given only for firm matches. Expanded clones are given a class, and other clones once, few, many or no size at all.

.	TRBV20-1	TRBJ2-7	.	TGCAGTGCTAGTGCACCCCTCTCCTACGAGCAGTACTTC	CSASAPLSYEQYF
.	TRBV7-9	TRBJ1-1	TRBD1	TGTGCCAGCAGCTCATCGACAGGGCGCACTGAAGCTTCCTTT	CASSSSTGRTEASF
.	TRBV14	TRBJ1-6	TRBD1	TGTGCCAGCAGCCACGGACAGGGGGCGAATTCACCCCTCCACTTT	CASSHGQGANSPLHF
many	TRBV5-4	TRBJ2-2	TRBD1	TGTGCCAGCAGCTTGGGCAGGGGGCCTCTTAACACCGGGGAGCTGTTTTTT	CASSLGRGPLNTGELFF
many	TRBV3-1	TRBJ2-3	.	TGTGCCAGCAGCCCCCAAGGAAGGCGGGTTACGCAGTATTTT	CASSPQGRRVTQYF
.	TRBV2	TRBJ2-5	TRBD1	TGTGCCAGCAGCGGAGACAGGGGAAGCCAAGAGACCCAGTACTTC	CASSGDRGSQETQYF
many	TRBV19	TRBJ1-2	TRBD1	TGTGCCAGTAATGATTTTGGGGACAGGGGACATGGCTACACCTTC	CASNDFGDRGHGYTF
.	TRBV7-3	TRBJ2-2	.	TGTGCCAGCAGCCGGTGGACTATAGCGAACACCGGGGAGCTGTTTTTT	CASSRWTIANTGELFF
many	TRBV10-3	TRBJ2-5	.	TGTGCCACCAGGGACCATTTAGAAGAGACCCAGTACTTC	CATRDHLEETQYF
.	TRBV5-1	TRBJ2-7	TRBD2	TGCGCCAGCAGTACTAGCGGGAGCTCCTACGAGCAGTACTTC	CASSTSGSSYEQYF
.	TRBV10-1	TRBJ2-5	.	TGCGCCAGCAGTGAGACAGACAACCAAGAGACCCAGTACTTC	CASSETDNQETQYF
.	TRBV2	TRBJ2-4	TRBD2	TGTGCCAGCAGCTCCGGACTAGGCATTCAGTACTTC	CASSSGLGIQYF
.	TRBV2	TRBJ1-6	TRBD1	TGTGCCAGCTGGGAGGGGGCAAATTCACCCCTCCACTTT	CASWEGANSPLHF
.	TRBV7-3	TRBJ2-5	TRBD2	TGTGCCAGCAGCTCGGGCGGGGGGGCCCAAGAGACCCAGTACTTC	CASSSGGGAQETQYF
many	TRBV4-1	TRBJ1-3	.	TGCGCCAGCAGCCATTACAAGGGGGCTGGAAACACCATATATTTT	CASSHYKGAGNTIYF
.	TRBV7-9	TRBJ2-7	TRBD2	TGTGCCAGCAGCCAAGATGGTTCCAGCGGGGGCTCCTACGAGCAGTACTTC	CASSQDGSSGGSYEQYF
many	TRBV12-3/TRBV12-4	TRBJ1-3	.	TGTGCCAGCAGTTCTCTCCCGAATTACAGAGGCACCATATATTTT	CASSSLPNYRGTIYF
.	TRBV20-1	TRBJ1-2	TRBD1	TGCAGTGCAGGGGACAGGGGATTTGATGGCTACACCTTC	CSAGDRGFDGYTF
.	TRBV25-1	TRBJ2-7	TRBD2	TGTGCCAGCAGTGGCGGGGGGGGGTTCTACGAGCAGTACTTC	CASSGGGGFYEQYF
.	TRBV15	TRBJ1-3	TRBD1	TGTGCCACCAGCAGGACAGGGGACACCATATATTTT	CATSRTGDTIYF
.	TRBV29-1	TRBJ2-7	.	TGCAGCGTTGTGGTTTCCTACGAGCAGTACTTC	CSVVVSYEQYF
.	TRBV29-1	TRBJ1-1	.	TGCAGCGTTGTAGTGACGTCGAACACTGAAGCTTTCTTT	CSVVVTSNTEAFF
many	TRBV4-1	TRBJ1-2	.	TGCGCCAGCAGCTACCGTTATGGCTACACCTTC	CASSYRYGYTF
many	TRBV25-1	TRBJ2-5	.	TGTGCCAGCAGTGAACCCCCTGATGGGAGTGAAGAGACCCAGTACTTC	CASSEPPDGSEETQYF
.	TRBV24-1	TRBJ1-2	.	TGTGCCGTCTCAAGCGGCGACGCTAGTGGCTACACCTTC	CAVSSGDASGYTF
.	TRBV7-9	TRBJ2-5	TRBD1	TGTGCCAGCAGCTTCCCCAGGGGGCAGGTTGAGACCCAGTACTTC	CASSFPRGQVETQYF
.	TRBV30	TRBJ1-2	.	TGTGCCTGGAGTGTATCGGAACGTGGCTACACCTTC	CAWSVSERGYTF
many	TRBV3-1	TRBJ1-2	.	TGTGCCAGCAGCCAAGCTACAACGGGGTATGGCTACACCTTC	CASSQATTGYGYTF
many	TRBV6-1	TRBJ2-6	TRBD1	TGTGCCAGCAGTGTACTACAGGGGGCTGGGGCCAACGTCCTGACTTTC	CASSVLQGAGANVLTF
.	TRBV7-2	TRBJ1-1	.	TGTGCCAGCAGCTCCCCAGGAAAGGCTGAAGCTTTCTTT	CASSSPGKAEAFF
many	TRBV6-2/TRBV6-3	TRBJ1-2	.	TGTGCCAGCGGTACCCCCGGCTATGGCTACACCTTC	CASGTPGYGYTF
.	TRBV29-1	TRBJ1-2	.	.	CSVGENYEQYFGLGYTF
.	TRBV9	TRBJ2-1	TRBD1	TGTGCCAGCAGCCCAGGGGGTATTGCCGCCTACAATGAGCAGTTCTTC	CASSPGGIAAYNEQFF
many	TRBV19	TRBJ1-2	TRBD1	TGTGCCAGTAGTCCAGGACAGGGCTATGGCTACACCTTC	CASSPGQGYGYTF
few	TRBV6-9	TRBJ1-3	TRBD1	TGTGCCAGCAGATGGACAGGGTTCGACACCATATATTTT	CASRWTGFDTIYF
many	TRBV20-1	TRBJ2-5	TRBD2	TGCAGTGCCACGGGACTAGCTTTAGAGACCCAGTACTTC	CSATGLALETQYF
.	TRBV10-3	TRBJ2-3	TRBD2	TGTGCCATCAGTGCGGGGGGAGTGAGCACAGATACGCAGTATTTT	CAISAGGVSTDTQYF
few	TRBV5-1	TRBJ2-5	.	TGCGCCAGCAGCTTGGTCGTAGGTCGGGAGACCCAGTACTTC	CASSLVVGRETQYF
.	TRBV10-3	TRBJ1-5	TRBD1	TGTGCCATCAGTGGGGAGGGTACAGGGGGAAGCAATCAGCCCCAGCATTTT	CAISGEGTGGSNQPQHF
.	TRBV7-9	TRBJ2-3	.	TGTGCCAGCAGCTCGGGTTCGAACACAGATACGCAGTATTTT	CASSSGSNTDTQYF
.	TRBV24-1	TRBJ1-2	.	TGTGCCACCAGTGATTCGACCCCAGGGGTGGATGGCTACACCTTC	CATSDSTPGVDGYTF
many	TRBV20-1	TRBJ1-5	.	TGCAGTGCTAGGAAAGGGGCAGTAAATCAGCCCCAGCATTTT	CSARKGAVNQPQHF
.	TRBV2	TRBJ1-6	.	TGTGCCAGCAGTGAAATCTATCCTCCGACGAACCCCCTCCACTTT	CASSEIYPPTNPLHF
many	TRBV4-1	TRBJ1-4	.	TGCGCCAGCAGCTTCCAGACAGGTACTAATGAAAAACTGTTTTTT	CASSFQTGTNEKLFF
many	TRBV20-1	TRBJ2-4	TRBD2	TGCAGTGCTAAGCTAGCGGGGATACTAGCCAAAAACATTCAGTACTTC	CSAKLAGILAKNIQYF
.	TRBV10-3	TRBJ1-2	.	TGTGCCATCAGTGAGTCCAACAGAAATTATGGCTACACCTTC	CAISESNRNYGYTF
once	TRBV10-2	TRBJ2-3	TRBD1	TGCGCCAGCAGCGGTGGGACAGAGAATACGCAGTATTTT	CASSGGTENTQYF
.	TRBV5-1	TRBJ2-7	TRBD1	TGCGCCAGCAGCCCCGGGACAGGGGGCGCGTACTTC	CASSPGTGGAYF